This T cell receptor (beta chain) was identified in a study of identical twins. TCRdb analysed the 5' RACE reads with MiXCR anew, one entry per CDR3 protein. The sample has approximately 1.8 million distinct CDR3 sequences, more than 30% seen once. This TCR came from a newborn girl in good health. The sample consisted of cord blood.

CDR3 residues: CSVQGTGLNQPQHF. In DNA form, the CDR3 reads TGCAGCGTCCAAGGGACAGGCCTCAATCAGCCCCAGCATTTT. The rearrangement links TRBV29-1 to TRBJ1-5; 8 positions match TRBD1. The germline V gene has CDR1 SQVTM and CDR2 ANQGSEA. CDR3 length equals 14 residues. Losses at the gene ends were 6 bases for V and 3 bases for J; bases not matched to a gene: 7.